The T cell receptor (beta chain) described here comes from a study of T cells in Graves' hyperthyroidism and ophthalmopathy. Trimming stripped 4 bases from V and 4 bases from J, with 14 bases between. The germline gives CDR1 SEHNR, CDR2 FQNEAQ (reference sequence). The CDR3 consists of 15 residues. Template material for amplifying TCR beta CDR3 regions consisted of RNA transcripts. A first-round RT-PCR of the TCR CDR3 used the HTBI primer set. TCRdb itself ran the multiplex PCR reads through MiXCR, one entry per CDR3 protein. The sample has approximately 330,000 distinct CDR3 sequences, around a sixth seen once.

This chain joins TRBV7-9 and TRBJ2-1; the D is unclear. What was sequenced was blood. This TCR came from a woman between 45 and 65 years old with Graves' hyperthyroidism. The CDR3 sequence: CASSSSMTTYNEQFF. As DNA, the CDR3 is TGTGCCAGCAGCTCTTCCATGACAACTTACAATGAGCAGTTCTTC.